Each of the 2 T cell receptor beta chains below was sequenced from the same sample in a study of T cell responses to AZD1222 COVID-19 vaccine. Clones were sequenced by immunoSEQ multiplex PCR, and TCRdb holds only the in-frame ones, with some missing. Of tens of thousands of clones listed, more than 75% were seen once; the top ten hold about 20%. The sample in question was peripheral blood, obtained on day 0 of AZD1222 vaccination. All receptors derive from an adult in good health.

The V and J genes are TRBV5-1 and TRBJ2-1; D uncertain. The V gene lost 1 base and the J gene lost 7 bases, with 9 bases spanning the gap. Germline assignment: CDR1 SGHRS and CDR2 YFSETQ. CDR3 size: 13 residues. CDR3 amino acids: CASSLPWRNEQFF. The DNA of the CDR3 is TGCGCCAGCAGCTTGCCCTGGAGAAATGAGCAGTTCTTC. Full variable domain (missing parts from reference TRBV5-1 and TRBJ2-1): KAGVTQTPRYLIKTRGQQVTLSCSPISGHRSVSWYQQTPGQGLQFLFEYFSETQRNKGNFPGRFSGRQFSNSRSEMNVSTLELGDSALYLCASSLPWRNEQFFGPGTRLTVL.

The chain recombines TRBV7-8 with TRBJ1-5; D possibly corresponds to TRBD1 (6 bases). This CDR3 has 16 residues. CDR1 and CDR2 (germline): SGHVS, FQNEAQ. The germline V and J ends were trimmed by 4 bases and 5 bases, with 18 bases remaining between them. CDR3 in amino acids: CASSSLQGVFHQPQHF. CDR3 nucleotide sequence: TGTGCCAGCAGCTCACTACAGGGTGTGTTCCATCAGCCCCAGCATTTT.